Presented here are 8 T cell receptor beta chains from one specimen sequenced in a study of cytomegalovirus exposure and HLA in healthy donors. The data were produced by immunoSEQ multiplex PCR, yet TCRdb's version contains in-frame clones alone and is incomplete. The sample records some 180,000 clones, approximately 86% being singletons. Sequenced material: PBMCs. The receptor source for this set is a man aged 25 to 45 in good health and CMV-seropositive.

Here the CDR3 reads CSVDKVGTGGYEQYF. CDR3 in DNA: TGCAGCGTTGATAAGGTTGGGACAGGGGGTTACGAGCAGTACTTC. This chain joins TRBV29-1 and TRBJ2-7; 11 bases agree with TRBD1. Germline CDR1 and CDR2: SQVTM and ANQGSEA. This CDR3 has 15 residues. With V trimmed by 3 bases and J by 4 bases, 8 bases remained unmatched.

The V call is TRBV15, the J call TRBJ1-4, with D uncertain. Looked up from germline, CDR1 is LNHNV and CDR2 is YYDKDF (reference sequence). V was cut by 0 bases and J by 4 bases, with 6 bases left in between. This CDR3 spans 14 amino acids. The CDR3 DNA is TGTGCCACCAGCAGAGACCGTGGTAATGAAAAACTGTTTTTT. Amino acid sequence: CATSRDRGNEKLFF.

V usage is TRBV14 and J usage is TRBJ1-2; tentatively, D is TRBD1 (5 bases). The CDR3 sequence is 14 residues long. Germline values: CDR1 SGHDN, CDR2 FVKESK. Trimming removed 4 bases at V and 4 bases at J, with 13 bases between. The CDR3 region has the DNA TGTGCCAGCAGCCTGAGCGGACACTTCTATGGCTACACCTTC. This translates into CASSLSGHFYGYTF. Full variable domain (rest looked up from reference TRBV14 and TRBJ1-2): EAGVTQFPSHSVIEKGQTVTLRCDPISGHDNLYWYRRVMGKEIKFLLHFVKESKQDESGMPNNRFLAERTGGTYSTLKVQPAELEDSGVYFCASSLSGHFYGYTFGSGTRLTVV.

The chain uses TRBV5-1 and TRBJ1-1; 7 nucleotides match TRBD1. The V and J ends lost 4 bases and 0 bases, in that order; junction bases with no gene match: 6. The germline V gene encodes CDR1 SGHRS and CDR2 YFSETQ. This CDR3 spans 15 amino acids. CDR3 DNA sequence: TGCGCCAGCAGCACAAGGACAGGCATGAACACTGAAGCTTTCTTT. Its protein is CASSTRTGMNTEAFF.

This chain uses TRBV19 with TRBJ1-1; no firm D call. CDR3 length: 13 residues. CDR1 is LNHDA, CDR2 SQIVND, per germline (reference sequence). The V end lost 3 bases, the J end lost 1 base, and 6 bases lay between the germline ends. The CDR3 bases are TGTGCCAGTAGTATGACTGAGAACACTGAAGCTTTCTTT. Protein product: CASSMTENTEAFF.

The CDR3 region is CASSSSRALNTEAFF. DNA of the CDR3: TGTGCCAGCAGCTCAAGCAGGGCCCTGAACACTGAAGCTTTCTTT. The chain is built from TRBV7-9 and TRBJ1-1, with D tentatively TRBD1 (5 bases). V lost 4 bases and J lost 0, with 12 bases in between. The CDR3 totals 15 residues. Per the germline V gene, CDR1 is SEHNR and CDR2 is FQNEAQ (reference sequence).

The rearrangement links TRBV29-1 to TRBJ2-1; TRBD2 aligns across 12 bases. Per the germline V gene, CDR1 is SQVTM and CDR2 is ANQGSEA. There are 18 residues in the CDR3. V gave up 1 base and J gave up 3 bases; unmatched junction bases: 10. The CDR3 loop is CSVEGETSGGRHYNEQFF. CDR3 sequence (DNA): TGCAGCGTTGAAGGGGAGACTAGCGGGGGACGCCACTACAATGAGCAGTTCTTC.

The CDR3 DNA reads TGTGCCTGGAGTCGAGGACAGGAGGACAATGAGCAGTTCTTC. It is translated as CAWSRGQEDNEQFF. The J gene is TRBJ2-1, the V gene TRBV30; 7 bases are a match to TRBD1. V dropped 2 bases and J dropped 5; count of bases not matched to a gene: 6. Germline V lookup: CDR1 GTSNPN, CDR2 SVGIG (reference sequence). The CDR3 loop spans 14 amino acids.